These T cell receptor beta chains were read from a single sample in a study of beta chain features in type 1 diabetes. TCRdb's table, derived via immunoSEQ multiplex PCR, lists solely in-frame clones and lacks some. The sample includes 200,000 to 250,000 clones, approximately 15% seen only once; the top ten take roughly 0.019%. The sequencing input was naive CD4+ T cells from blood. All receptors derive from a man in his thirties or forties with type 1 diabetes. Both conserved end residues are part of each CDR3. D genes are given only for firm matches. For some rows the clone size is stated as once, few or many, or as a class when expanded; others skip it.

>TRBV7-9|-|-|TRBJ2-7
CASSPQAGYEQYF
TGTGCCAGCAGCCCCCAGGCGGGTTACGAGCAGTACTTC
>TRBV5-1|-|-|TRBJ2-2
CASSMEGSSRELFF
TGCGCCAGCAGTATGGAGGGCAGTTCGAGGGAGCTGTTTTTT
>TRBV19|once|-|TRBJ2-5
CASKEGETQYF
TGTGCCAGTAAAGAGGGAGAGACCCAGTACTTC
>TRBV9|-|-|TRBJ1-6
CASSARSDSPLHF
TGTGCCAGCAGCGCCCGTTCGGATTCACCCCTCCACTTT
>TRBV5-1|-|-|TRBJ1-1
CASSLEQGYTEAFF
TGCGCCAGCAGCTTGGAACAGGGCTACACTGAAGCTTTCTTT
>TRBV20-1|few|-|TRBJ2-5
CSASLVETQYF
TGCAGTGCTAGTCTCGTGGAGACCCAGTACTTC
>TRBV29-1|-|-|TRBJ2-5
CSAEAGVARETQYF
TGCAGCGCTGAGGCAGGGGTGGCGCGGGAGACCCAGTACTTC
>TRBV9|few|-|TRBJ2-3
CASSARTDTQYF
TGTGCCAGCAGCGCCCGTACAGATACGCAGTATTTT
>TRBV18|-|-|TRBJ1-1
CASSLPRAGTDTEAFF
TGTGCCAGCTCACTGCCCCGGGCGGGGACGGACACTGAAGCTTTCTTT
>TRBV5-4|-|TRBD1|TRBJ2-6
CASSNGQGWTGANVLTF
TGTGCCAGCAGCAACGGACAGGGGTGGACTGGGGCCAACGTCCTGACTTTC
>TRBV5-1|-|-|TRBJ2-2
CASSSLGTFGGELFF
TGCGCCAGCAGCTCCCTCGGGACTTTCGGTGGGGAGCTGTTTTTT
>TRBV6-5|-|TRBD1|TRBJ2-7
CASSFGQESSYEQYF
TGTGCCAGCAGTTTCGGACAGGAGAGCTCCTACGAGCAGTACTTC
>TRBV6-5|-|-|TRBJ1-2
CASSEASAYGYTF
TGTGCCAGCAGTGAAGCGTCGGCTTATGGCTACACCTTC
>TRBV9|-|TRBD2|TRBJ2-2
CASSALTSGPRSGGELFF
TGTGCCAGCAGCGCCTTGACTAGCGGGCCCCGATCGGGCGGGGAGCTGTTTTTT
>TRBV2|-|TRBD2|TRBJ2-1
CASSEGGSSYNEQFF
TGTGCCAGCAGTGAAGGCGGGAGCTCCTACAATGAGCAGTTCTTC
>TRBV19|few|TRBD1|TRBJ2-6
CASSVQGEGANVLTF
TGTGCCAGTAGTGTACAGGGGGAGGGGGCCAACGTCCTGACTTTC
>TRBV30|-|-|TRBJ1-2
CAWRRGSVNYGYTF
TGTGCCTGGAGAAGGGGATCGGTTAACTATGGCTACACCTTC
>TRBV9|-|-|TRBJ2-3
CASNSVGGAADTQYF
TGTGCCAGCAACAGCGTAGGGGGGGCGGCAGATACGCAGTATTTT
>TRBV21-1|-|-|TRBJ2-5
CAIKGRTYQETQYF
TGTGCCATCAAGGGGAGGACTTACCAAGAGACCCAGTACTTC
>TRBV11-2|-|-|TRBJ1-1
CASSLEGRTGTEAFF
TGTGCCAGCAGCTTAGAAGGACGCACAGGCACTGAAGCTTTCTTT
>TRBV18|few|TRBD1|TRBJ2-5
CASSLGQGAGETQYF
TGTGCCAGCTCCTTGGGACAGGGGGCTGGAGAGACCCAGTACTTC
>TRBV30|-|-|TRBJ1-2
CAWSVSASSRGGYTF
TGTGCCTGGAGTGTTAGCGCTTCCAGCCGGGGGGGCTACACCTTC
>TRBV30|-|-|TRBJ1-5
CAWSATSNQPQHF
TGTGCCTGGTCAGCGACTAGCAATCAGCCCCAGCATTTT
>TRBV11-2|-|-|TRBJ2-5
CASSTEQGETQYF
TGTGCCAGCAGCACCGAACAGGGAGAGACCCAGTACTTC
>TRBV25-1|-|-|TRBJ2-1
CASSGRDTLLF
TGTGCCAGCAGTGGCCGGGACACCCTCCTCTTC
>TRBV5-8|-|-|TRBJ1-5
CASSLEQGPNNQPQHF
TGTGCCAGCAGCTTGGAGCAGGGGCCGAACAATCAGCCCCAGCATTTT
>TRBV11-2|-|TRBD2|TRBJ2-3
CASSLGSGVADTQYF
TGTGCCAGCAGCTTAGGGAGCGGGGTTGCAGATACGCAGTATTTT
>TRBV19|-|-|TRBJ2-7
CASSTSATGGEQYF
TGTGCCAGTAGTACTAGCGCCACTGGCGGCGAGCAGTACTTC
>TRBV7-2|few|-|TRBJ2-3
CASSDPGLFTDTQYF
TGTGCCAGCAGCGATCCGGGACTCTTCACAGATACGCAGTATTTT
>TRBV5-1|-|TRBD2|TRBJ2-7
CASSLTGTTYEQYF
TGCGCCAGCAGCTTGACCGGGACTACCTACGAGCAGTACTTC
>TRBV7-6|few|-|TRBJ1-1
CASSGSGVTEAFF
TGTGCCAGCAGCGGCTCCGGGGTCACTGAAGCTTTCTTT
>TRBV5-6|-|-|TRBJ1-4
CASSARTAATNEKLFF
TGTGCCAGCAGCGCCCGGACAGCGGCAACTAATGAAAAACTGTTTTTT
>TRBV6-1|few|TRBD1|TRBJ2-7
CASSDFRQGAGYEQYF
TGTGCCAGCAGTGACTTCCGACAGGGGGCTGGCTACGAGCAGTACTTC
>TRBV10-3|-|TRBD1|TRBJ1-6
CAISELGQGTPLHF
TGTGCCATCAGTGAGCTTGGACAGGGTACGCCCCTCCACTTT
>TRBV25-1|few|-|TRBJ1-6
CASSESPSTRPLHF
TGTGCCAGCAGTGAATCTCCTTCGACTAGGCCCCTCCACTTT
>TRBV25-1|few|-|TRBJ2-1
CASSEFGWRVGNEQFF
TGTGCCAGCAGTGAATTTGGATGGAGGGTGGGTAATGAGCAGTTCTTC
>TRBV6-6|-|TRBD1|TRBJ1-1
CASSPYRGRGEAFF
TGTGCCAGCAGTCCGTACAGGGGTCGGGGTGAAGCTTTCTTT
>TRBV4-1|-|TRBD2|TRBJ2-7
CASSPPPSGDSYEQYF
TGCGCCAGCAGCCCACCTCCTAGCGGGGACTCCTACGAGCAGTACTTC